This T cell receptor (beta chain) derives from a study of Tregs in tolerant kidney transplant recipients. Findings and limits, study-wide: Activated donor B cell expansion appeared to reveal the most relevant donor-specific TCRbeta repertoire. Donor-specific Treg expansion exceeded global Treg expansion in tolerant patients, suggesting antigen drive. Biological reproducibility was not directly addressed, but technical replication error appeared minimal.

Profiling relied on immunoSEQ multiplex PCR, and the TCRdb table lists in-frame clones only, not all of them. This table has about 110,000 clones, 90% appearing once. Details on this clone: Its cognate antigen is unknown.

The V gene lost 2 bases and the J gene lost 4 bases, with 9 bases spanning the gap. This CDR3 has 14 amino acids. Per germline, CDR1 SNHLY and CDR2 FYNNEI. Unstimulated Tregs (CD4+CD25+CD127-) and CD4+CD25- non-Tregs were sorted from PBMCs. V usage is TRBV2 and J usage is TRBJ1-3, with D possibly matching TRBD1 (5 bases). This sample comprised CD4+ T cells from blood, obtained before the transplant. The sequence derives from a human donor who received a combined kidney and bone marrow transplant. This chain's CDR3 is CASSERPGGNTIYF. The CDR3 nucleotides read TGTGCCAGCAGTGAACGCCCAGGGGGAAACACCATATATTTT.